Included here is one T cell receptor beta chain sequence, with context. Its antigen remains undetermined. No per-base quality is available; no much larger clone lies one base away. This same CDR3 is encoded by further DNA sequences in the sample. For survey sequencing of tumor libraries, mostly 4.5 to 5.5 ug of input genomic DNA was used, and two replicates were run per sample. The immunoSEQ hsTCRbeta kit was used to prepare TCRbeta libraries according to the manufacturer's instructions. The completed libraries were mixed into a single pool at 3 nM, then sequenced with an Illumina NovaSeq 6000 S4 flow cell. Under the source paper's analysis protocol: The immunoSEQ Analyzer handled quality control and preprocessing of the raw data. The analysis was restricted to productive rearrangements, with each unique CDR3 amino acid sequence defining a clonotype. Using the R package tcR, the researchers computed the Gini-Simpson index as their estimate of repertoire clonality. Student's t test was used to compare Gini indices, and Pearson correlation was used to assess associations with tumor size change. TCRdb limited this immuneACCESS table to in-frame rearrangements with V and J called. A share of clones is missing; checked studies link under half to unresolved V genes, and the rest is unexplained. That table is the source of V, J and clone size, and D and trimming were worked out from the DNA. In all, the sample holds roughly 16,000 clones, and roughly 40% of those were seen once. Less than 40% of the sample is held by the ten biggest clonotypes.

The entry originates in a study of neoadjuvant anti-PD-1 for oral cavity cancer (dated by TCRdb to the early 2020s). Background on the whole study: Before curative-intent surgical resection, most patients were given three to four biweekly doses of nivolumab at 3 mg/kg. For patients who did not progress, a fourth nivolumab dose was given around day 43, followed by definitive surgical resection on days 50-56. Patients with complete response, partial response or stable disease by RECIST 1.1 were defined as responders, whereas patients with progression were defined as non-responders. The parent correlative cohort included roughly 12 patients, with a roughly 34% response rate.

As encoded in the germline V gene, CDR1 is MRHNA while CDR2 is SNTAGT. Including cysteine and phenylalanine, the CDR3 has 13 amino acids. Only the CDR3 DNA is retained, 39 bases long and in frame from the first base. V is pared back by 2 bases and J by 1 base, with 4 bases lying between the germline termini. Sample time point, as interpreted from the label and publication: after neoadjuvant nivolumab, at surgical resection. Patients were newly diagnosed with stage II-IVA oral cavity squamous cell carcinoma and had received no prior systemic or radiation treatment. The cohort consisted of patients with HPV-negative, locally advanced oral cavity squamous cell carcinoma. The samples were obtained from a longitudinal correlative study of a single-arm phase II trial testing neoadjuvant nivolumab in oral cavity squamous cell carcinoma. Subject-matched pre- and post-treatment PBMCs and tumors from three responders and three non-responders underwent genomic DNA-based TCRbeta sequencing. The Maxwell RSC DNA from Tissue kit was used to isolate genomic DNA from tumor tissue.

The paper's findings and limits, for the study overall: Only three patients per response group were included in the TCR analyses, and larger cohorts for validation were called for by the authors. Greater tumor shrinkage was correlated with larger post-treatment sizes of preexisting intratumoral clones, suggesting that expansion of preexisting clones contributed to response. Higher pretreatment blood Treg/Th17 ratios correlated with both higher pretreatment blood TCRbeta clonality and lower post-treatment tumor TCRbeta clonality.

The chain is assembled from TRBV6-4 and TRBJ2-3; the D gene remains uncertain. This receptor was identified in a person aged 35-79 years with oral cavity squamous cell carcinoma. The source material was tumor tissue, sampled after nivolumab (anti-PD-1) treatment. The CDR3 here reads CASSDGRTDTQYF. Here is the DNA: TGTGCCAGCAGTGACGGCCGCACAGATACGCAGTATTTT.